These T cell receptor beta chains were read from a single sample in a study of T cell repertoires in cytomegalovirus infection. TCRdb redid the calling of the reads with MiXCR, one entry per CDR3 protein. The sample lists approximately 630,000 distinct CDR3 sequences, 20% to 30% occurring once. The sequencing input was CD8+ T cells from PBMCs. Receptors originate from a human donor in good health (CMV status not recorded). Some clones in this sample may be carry-over from other donors' samples. Both conserved end residues are part of each CDR3. The order of the fields is CDR3 length, J gene, clone size, D gene, V gene, CDR3 protein, CDR3 DNA. A D gene is named only where the DNA matches it firmly. Size values are once, few and many counts, or a class for expanded clones, and some rows have none.

cdr3_length: 15
j_call: TRBJ1-2
clone_size: many
d_call: NA
v_call: TRBV7-8
cdr3_aa: CASSLRGEASYGYTF
cdr3_nt: TGTGCCAGCAGCCTAAGGGGGGAGGCTAGCTATGGCTACACCTTC

cdr3_length: 13
j_call: TRBJ2-5
clone_size: many
d_call: NA
v_call: TRBV6-2/TRBV6-3
cdr3_aa: CASSLLEAETQYF
cdr3_nt: TGTGCCAGCAGCTTACTAGAGGCGGAGACCCAGTACTTC

cdr3_length: 14
j_call: TRBJ1-5
clone_size: few
d_call: NA
v_call: TRBV19
cdr3_aa: CASSVRVRNQPQHF
cdr3_nt: TGTGCCAGTAGTGTGAGGGTGCGGAATCAGCCCCAGCATTTT

cdr3_length: 14
j_call: TRBJ1-2
clone_size: many
d_call: NA
v_call: TRBV7-2
cdr3_aa: CASSARGRQHGYTF
cdr3_nt: TGTGCCAGCAGCGCCAGGGGTCGTCAACATGGCTACACCTTC

cdr3_length: 17
j_call: TRBJ1-1
clone_size: few
d_call: NA
v_call: TRBV6-5
cdr3_aa: CASSLGAPHGVNTEAFF
cdr3_nt: TGTGCCAGCAGCTTAGGGGCGCCCCATGGAGTGAACACTGAAGCTTTCTTT

cdr3_length: 15
j_call: TRBJ1-2
clone_size: NA
d_call: NA
v_call: TRBV19
cdr3_aa: CASRGVLGEGYGYTF
cdr3_nt: TGTGCCAGTAGGGGCGTGTTAGGGGAGGGCTATGGCTACACCTTC

cdr3_length: 11
j_call: TRBJ1-1
clone_size: NA
d_call: TRBD1
v_call: TRBV2
cdr3_aa: CASITGVEAFF
cdr3_nt: TGTGCCAGCATAACAGGGGTTGAAGCTTTCTTT

cdr3_length: 15
j_call: TRBJ2-5
clone_size: NA
d_call: TRBD2
v_call: TRBV2
cdr3_aa: CASSELAGLLETQYF
cdr3_nt: TGTGCCAGCAGTGAACTAGCGGGGCTCTTAGAGACCCAGTACTTC

cdr3_length: 13
j_call: TRBJ2-2
clone_size: few
d_call: NA
v_call: TRBV6-5
cdr3_aa: CASSARFTGELFF
cdr3_nt: TGTGCCAGCAGCGCCCGGTTCACCGGGGAGCTGTTTTTT

cdr3_length: 14
j_call: TRBJ1-5
clone_size: NA
d_call: TRBD1
v_call: TRBV20-1
cdr3_aa: CSANSRGQDQPQHF
cdr3_nt: TGCAGTGCTAATTCCAGGGGGCAGGATCAGCCCCAGCATTTT

cdr3_length: 14
j_call: TRBJ2-1
clone_size: NA
d_call: TRBD2
v_call: TRBV20-1
cdr3_aa: CSARASGAYNEQFF
cdr3_nt: TGCAGTGCTAGAGCTAGCGGGGCGTACAATGAGCAGTTCTTC

cdr3_length: 15
j_call: TRBJ2-2
clone_size: NA
d_call: NA
v_call: TRBV27
cdr3_aa: CASSLIAENTGELFF
cdr3_nt: TGTGCCAGCAGTTTGATAGCGGAGAACACCGGGGAGCTGTTTTTT

cdr3_length: 15
j_call: TRBJ1-1
clone_size: NA
d_call: TRBD1
v_call: TRBV13
cdr3_aa: CASSRFIQGEGEAFF
cdr3_nt: TGTGCCAGCAGCCGATTTATACAGGGGGAGGGGGAAGCTTTCTTT

cdr3_length: 12
j_call: TRBJ2-1
clone_size: NA
d_call: NA
v_call: TRBV5-6
cdr3_aa: CASSFGAGEQFF
cdr3_nt: TGTGCCAGCAGCTTCGGGGCCGGGGAGCAGTTCTTC

cdr3_length: 14
j_call: TRBJ1-2
clone_size: many
d_call: NA
v_call: TRBV7-9
cdr3_aa: CASPPTGLGDGYTF
cdr3_nt: TGTGCCAGCCCACCTACAGGGCTGGGCGATGGCTACACCTTC

cdr3_length: 13
j_call: TRBJ1-2
clone_size: once
d_call: NA
v_call: TRBV7-4
cdr3_aa: CASPTTGTYDYTF
cdr3_nt: TGTGCCAGCCCAACGACGGGGACCTATGACTACACCTTC

cdr3_length: 17
j_call: TRBJ2-3
clone_size: few
d_call: TRBD2
v_call: TRBV20-1
cdr3_aa: CSAHSSGTSAPTDTQYF
cdr3_nt: TGCAGTGCTCACTCCTCCGGGACTAGCGCCCCCACAGATACGCAGTATTTT

cdr3_length: 13
j_call: TRBJ2-5
clone_size: few
d_call: TRBD1
v_call: TRBV20-1
cdr3_aa: CSAKQGAGETQYF
cdr3_nt: TGCAGTGCTAAACAGGGGGCTGGAGAGACCCAGTACTTC

cdr3_length: 15
j_call: TRBJ1-6
clone_size: NA
d_call: NA
v_call: TRBV20-1
cdr3_aa: CSARAWETEHSPLHF
cdr3_nt: TGCAGTGCTAGAGCGTGGGAGACAGAGCATTCACCCCTCCACTTT

cdr3_length: 13
j_call: TRBJ2-3
clone_size: many
d_call: NA
v_call: TRBV7-2
cdr3_aa: CASSLVEKDTQYF
cdr3_nt: TGTGCCAGCAGCTTAGTCGAGAAAGATACGCAGTATTTT

cdr3_length: 18
j_call: TRBJ2-7
clone_size: many
d_call: NA
v_call: TRBV7-9
cdr3_aa: CASSPGPDPGRSSYEQYF
cdr3_nt: TGTGCCAGCAGCCCCGGTCCGGACCCGGGACGGAGCTCCTACGAGCAGTACTTC

cdr3_length: 14
j_call: TRBJ1-5
clone_size: many
d_call: NA
v_call: TRBV28
cdr3_aa: CASSSAYSNQPQHF
cdr3_nt: TGTGCCAGCAGTAGTGCATATAGCAATCAGCCCCAGCATTTT

cdr3_length: 13
j_call: TRBJ2-1
clone_size: NA
d_call: NA
v_call: TRBV29-1
cdr3_aa: CSVEERSYNEQFF
cdr3_nt: TGCAGCGTTGAAGAGCGTTCCTACAATGAGCAGTTCTTC

cdr3_length: 15
j_call: TRBJ1-3
clone_size: NA
d_call: NA
v_call: TRBV7-6
cdr3_aa: CASSRNLRDGNTIYF
cdr3_nt: TGTGCCAGCAGCCGTAACTTACGGGATGGAAACACCATATATTTT

cdr3_length: 17
j_call: TRBJ2-2
clone_size: NA
d_call: NA
v_call: TRBV9
cdr3_aa: CASSVAVRQANTGELFF
cdr3_nt: TGTGCCAGCAGCGTAGCGGTCAGGCAGGCGAACACCGGGGAGCTGTTTTTT

cdr3_length: 15
j_call: TRBJ2-3
clone_size: few
d_call: TRBD2
v_call: TRBV4-3
cdr3_aa: CASSQGTSIADTQYF
cdr3_nt: TGCGCCAGCAGCCAAGGGACTAGCATAGCAGATACGCAGTATTTT

cdr3_length: 14
j_call: TRBJ1-2
clone_size: many
d_call: NA
v_call: TRBV27
cdr3_aa: CASSLSGSNYGYTF
cdr3_nt: TGTGCCAGCAGTTTATCCGGGTCTAACTATGGCTACACCTTC

cdr3_length: 12
j_call: TRBJ1-2
clone_size: NA
d_call: NA
v_call: TRBV6-2/TRBV6-3
cdr3_aa: CASTYGADGYTF
cdr3_nt: TGTGCCAGCACCTACGGGGCAGATGGCTACACCTTC

cdr3_length: 14
j_call: TRBJ1-1
clone_size: NA
d_call: NA
v_call: TRBV7-8
cdr3_aa: CASSPKASNTEAFF
cdr3_nt: TGTGCCAGCAGCCCAAAAGCGTCGAACACTGAAGCTTTCTTT

cdr3_length: 11
j_call: TRBJ2-1
clone_size: NA
d_call: NA
v_call: TRBV7-9
cdr3_aa: CASSLDVEQFF
cdr3_nt: TGTGCCAGCAGCTTAGACGTTGAGCAGTTCTTC

cdr3_length: 15
j_call: TRBJ1-5
clone_size: NA
d_call: NA
v_call: TRBV7-9
cdr3_aa: CASSSTAESNQPQHF
cdr3_nt: TGTGCCAGCAGCAGTACGGCGGAAAGCAATCAGCCCCAGCATTTT

cdr3_length: 13
j_call: TRBJ2-2
clone_size: few
d_call: NA
v_call: TRBV4-2
cdr3_aa: CASSQENYGELFF
cdr3_nt: TGTGCCAGCAGCCAAGAAAACTACGGGGAGCTGTTTTTT

cdr3_length: 17
j_call: TRBJ2-7
clone_size: few
d_call: TRBD1
v_call: TRBV10-3
cdr3_aa: CAISEFTGESGTYEQYF
cdr3_nt: TGTGCCATCAGTGAGTTTACAGGGGAGAGTGGTACCTACGAGCAGTACTTC

cdr3_length: 14
j_call: TRBJ2-1
clone_size: once
d_call: NA
v_call: TRBV10-3
cdr3_aa: CASHGQIRDNEQFF
cdr3_nt: TGTGCCAGCCACGGACAGATCAGGGATAATGAGCAGTTCTTC

cdr3_length: 15
j_call: TRBJ2-2
clone_size: NA
d_call: NA
v_call: TRBV6-1
cdr3_aa: CATPGSGVRTGELFF
cdr3_nt: TGTGCCACCCCCGGGTCAGGAGTTAGAACCGGGGAGCTGTTTTTT

cdr3_length: 13
j_call: TRBJ2-1
clone_size: few
d_call: NA
v_call: TRBV19
cdr3_aa: CAIAPRPRDEQFF
cdr3_nt: TGTGCCATCGCGCCGAGACCCCGGGATGAGCAGTTCTTC

cdr3_length: 14
j_call: TRBJ1-1
clone_size: NA
d_call: NA
v_call: TRBV20-1
cdr3_aa: CSARDPGRNTEAFF
cdr3_nt: TGCAGTGCTAGAGATCCGGGGAGGAACACTGAAGCTTTCTTT

cdr3_length: 15
j_call: TRBJ2-3
clone_size: many
d_call: TRBD2
v_call: TRBV20-1
cdr3_aa: CSAKKWRGITDTQYF
cdr3_nt: TGCAGTGCTAAAAAATGGCGGGGGATCACAGATACGCAGTATTTT

cdr3_length: 11
j_call: TRBJ1-2
clone_size: NA
d_call: NA
v_call: TRBV20-1
cdr3_aa: CSANGESGYTF
cdr3_nt: TGCAGTGCTAACGGGGAAAGTGGCTACACCTTC

cdr3_length: 12
j_call: TRBJ2-5
clone_size: NA
d_call: NA
v_call: TRBV20-1
cdr3_aa: CSAEDYQETQYF
cdr3_nt: TGCAGTGCCGAGGACTATCAAGAGACCCAGTACTTC

cdr3_length: 16
j_call: TRBJ2-2
clone_size: many
d_call: TRBD2
v_call: TRBV7-9
cdr3_aa: CASSPRLAANTGELFF
cdr3_nt: TGTGCCAGCAGTCCGAGACTAGCGGCGAACACCGGGGAGCTGTTTTTT

cdr3_length: 16
j_call: TRBJ2-1
clone_size: many
d_call: NA
v_call: TRBV6-2/TRBV6-3
cdr3_aa: CASSEYVSPRGNEQFF
cdr3_nt: TGTGCCAGCAGCGAATACGTTTCACCCAGGGGCAATGAGCAGTTCTTC

cdr3_length: 15
j_call: TRBJ1-5
clone_size: many
d_call: NA
v_call: TRBV7-8
cdr3_aa: CASSQRPLSNQPQHF
cdr3_nt: TGTGCCAGCAGCCAAAGACCGCTCAGCAATCAGCCCCAGCATTTT

cdr3_length: 14
j_call: TRBJ2-5
clone_size: few
d_call: TRBD1
v_call: TRBV6-5
cdr3_aa: CASSYSQGKETQYF
cdr3_nt: TGTGCCAGCAGTTATTCACAGGGGAAGGAGACCCAGTACTTC

cdr3_length: 15
j_call: TRBJ1-1
clone_size: NA
d_call: TRBD1
v_call: TRBV2
cdr3_aa: CASSHKGQANTEAFF
cdr3_nt: TGTGCCAGCAGTCATAAGGGACAGGCGAACACTGAAGCTTTCTTT

cdr3_length: 11
j_call: TRBJ1-1
clone_size: few
d_call: NA
v_call: TRBV12-5
cdr3_aa: CASGPGYAAFF
cdr3_nt: TGTGCTAGTGGTCCCGGTTATGCAGCTTTCTTT

cdr3_length: 11
j_call: TRBJ2-3
clone_size: few
d_call: TRBD2
v_call: TRBV6-2/TRBV6-3
cdr3_aa: CASSSGGGPGF
cdr3_nt: TGTGCCAGCAGTAGCGGGGGGGGGCCCGGGTTT

cdr3_length: 13
j_call: TRBJ1-1
clone_size: NA
d_call: TRBD1
v_call: TRBV7-8
cdr3_aa: CASRLGQGAEAFF
cdr3_nt: TGTGCCAGCAGATTGGGACAGGGGGCTGAAGCTTTCTTT

cdr3_length: 15
j_call: TRBJ1-1
clone_size: many
d_call: NA
v_call: TRBV25-1
cdr3_aa: CASSELGTRPGMWNF
cdr3_nt: TGTGCCAGCAGTGAATTAGGGACACGGCCAGGGATGTGGAACTTT

cdr3_length: 13
j_call: TRBJ2-7
clone_size: NA
d_call: NA
v_call: TRBV2
cdr3_aa: CASNRAVSYEQYF
cdr3_nt: TGTGCCAGCAATAGGGCCGTTTCCTACGAGCAGTACTTC

cdr3_length: 14
j_call: TRBJ1-6
clone_size: few
d_call: NA
v_call: TRBV6-5
cdr3_aa: CASSWSKYNSPLHF
cdr3_nt: TGTGCCAGCAGCTGGTCTAAATATAATTCACCCCTCCACTTT

cdr3_length: 14
j_call: TRBJ2-1
clone_size: few
d_call: NA
v_call: TRBV28
cdr3_aa: CASSLGGGPNEQFF
cdr3_nt: TGTGCCAGCAGCCTAGGGGGGGGCCCCAATGAGCAGTTCTTC

cdr3_length: 15
j_call: TRBJ2-7
clone_size: many
d_call: TRBD1
v_call: TRBV7-2
cdr3_aa: CASSIRDRGFYEQYF
cdr3_nt: TGTGCCAGCAGCATCCGGGACAGGGGTTTCTACGAGCAGTACTTC

cdr3_length: 13
j_call: TRBJ2-7
clone_size: many
d_call: NA
v_call: TRBV7-6
cdr3_aa: CASSPKSPYEQYF
cdr3_nt: TGTGCCAGCAGCCCAAAATCTCCCTACGAGCAGTACTTC

cdr3_length: 14
j_call: TRBJ1-1
clone_size: NA
d_call: TRBD1
v_call: TRBV29-1
cdr3_aa: CSVWGQGEMNDAFF
cdr3_nt: TGCAGCGTTTGGGGACAGGGAGAAATGAATGACGCTTTCTTT

cdr3_length: 13
j_call: TRBJ1-2
clone_size: many
d_call: NA
v_call: TRBV7-2
cdr3_aa: CASSLGSSYGYTF
cdr3_nt: TGTGCCAGCAGCTTAGGGTCCTCCTATGGCTACACCTTC

cdr3_length: 13
j_call: TRBJ1-4
clone_size: many
d_call: NA
v_call: TRBV4-1
cdr3_aa: CASSDSRGEKLFF
cdr3_nt: TGCGCCAGCAGCGACTCACGGGGAGAAAAACTGTTTTTT